This TCR beta chain appears in the sequencing data of a study of human T cells and chemical hapten exposure. Overall study results and limits: Following DPC sensitization, TCRs present above 1 in 1000 frequency showed no change. Expanded TCR counts at PT1 were positively correlated with the patch test score.

CDR3 size: 17 residues. Trimming cost V 3 bases and J 4 bases; bases outside gene matches: 8. Germline V lookup: CDR1 KGHDR, CDR2 SFDVKD. TCRdb re-called the RACE reads with MiXCR, one entry per CDR3 protein. This sample has tens of thousands of distinct CDR3 sequences, with about 10% found just once. This clonotype came up many times. Its antigen is unknown. Specified time point: patch test 2, 6 weeks after DPC sensitization. Treatment specified: therapeutic diphenylcyclopropenone sensitization with weekly scalp DPC. Sequencing used whole blood, obtained in connection with sensitization to the hapten diphenylcyclopropenone (DPC). This TCR was recovered from a woman in her forties or fifties with alopecia areata. Some clones in this sample may be carry-over from other donors' samples. This chain links TRBV24-1 with TRBJ2-1, with 10 bases identical to TRBD2. CDR3 nucleotides: TGTGCCACCAGTGATCCGGGACTAGCGAGGGGTTACAATGAGCAGTTCTTC. It translates to CATSDPGLARGYNEQFF.